A selection of T cell receptor beta chains follows, all from one sample in a study of blood T cells in healthy people across ages. TCRdb called the 5' RACE reads again in MiXCR, with one record for every CDR3 protein. The sample consists of 1.6 million or so distinct CDR3 sequences, roughly 30% of them appearing once. Sequences were obtained from blood. The receptors come from a woman younger than 45 in good health. Both conserved end residues are trimmed from each CDR3. Each record gives: J gene, V gene, CDR3 protein.

J gene: TRBJ2-1; V gene: TRBV2; CDR3 protein: ASSEGQVIDERF
J gene: TRBJ2-6; V gene: TRBV7-3; CDR3 protein: ASSLGQGSSAVSGANVLT
J gene: TRBJ2-3; V gene: TRBV5-1; CDR3 protein: ASSLRGSPGDTQY
J gene: TRBJ2-3; V gene: TRBV20-1; CDR3 protein: SAIQSRGTDTQY
J gene: TRBJ2-5; V gene: TRBV6-1; CDR3 protein: ASSESASRGWGQY
J gene: TRBJ1-1; V gene: TRBV3-1; CDR3 protein: ASSQAAAGAEAF
J gene: TRBJ2-3; V gene: TRBV20-1; CDR3 protein: SAPHRQGQPDTQC
J gene: TRBJ1-2; V gene: TRBV4-1; CDR3 protein: ASSQERESIYGYT
J gene: TRBJ1-2; V gene: TRBV30; CDR3 protein: AWSVPFVGYGYT
J gene: TRBJ2-5; V gene: TRBV18; CDR3 protein: ASSPPGLRRETQY
J gene: TRBJ1-6; V gene: TRBV3-1; CDR3 protein: ASSQGRDYNSPLH
J gene: TRBJ1-1; V gene: TRBV5-1; CDR3 protein: ASSLEGLRSAF
J gene: TRBJ1-2; V gene: TRBV12-3/TRBV12-4; CDR3 protein: ASTMTGVPYGYT
J gene: TRBJ2-1; V gene: TRBV29-1; CDR3 protein: SVEPGRAKSYNEQF
J gene: TRBJ2-3; V gene: TRBV30; CDR3 protein: AWSPADTQY
J gene: TRBJ1-1; V gene: TRBV6-6; CDR3 protein: ASQFGSTEAF
J gene: TRBJ2-1; V gene: TRBV12-3/TRBV12-4; CDR3 protein: ASHGQTISYNEQF
J gene: TRBJ2-3; V gene: TRBV5-1; CDR3 protein: ASSLSGGPGTQY
J gene: TRBJ2-5; V gene: TRBV4-1; CDR3 protein: ASSHLRGVAGETQY
J gene: TRBJ2-1; V gene: TRBV9; CDR3 protein: ASSVRDFGENEQF
J gene: TRBJ2-7; V gene: TRBV14; CDR3 protein: ASRQQGTSSYEQY
J gene: TRBJ2-2; V gene: TRBV4-1; CDR3 protein: ASSQGKLNTGELF
J gene: TRBJ1-6; V gene: TRBV12-3/TRBV12-4; CDR3 protein: ASSLGIGSYNSPLH
J gene: TRBJ2-1; V gene: TRBV12-3/TRBV12-4; CDR3 protein: ASSEIARYEQF
J gene: TRBJ1-2; V gene: TRBV28; CDR3 protein: ASSPKEDSGYT
J gene: TRBJ2-1; V gene: TRBV7-2; CDR3 protein: ASSLSSGSHNEQF